The 3 T cell receptor beta chains listed next were all sequenced from one sample in a study of spatial heterogeneity in lung cancer. Their antigen targets remain unknown. General study results and limits: Expanded alpha and beta TCR counts within tumors tracked tumor mutation counts.

Regarding time point: sample taken at primary tumor resection. MiXCR, run by TCRdb on the 5' RACE reads, gives a single entry per CDR3 protein. The data contain just over 140 distinct CDR3 sequences, about 45% of them singletons. Here the sequenced sample was lung tumor tissue, taken at surgery. The receptors were gathered from a male donor with early-stage non-small cell lung cancer.

Concerning this clonotype: This beta chain came through as a stray read in a library set up for alpha chains, and its size says little. The chain has TRBV3-1 and TRBJ2-7; D remains ambiguous. The V end was cut by 4 bases, the J end by 3 bases, with 10 bases between. Germline CDR1 LGHDT, CDR2 YNNKEL (reference sequence). This CDR3 is built from 13 residues. CDR3 sequence (DNA): TGTGCCAGCAGCCCTCTTTCGAGCTACGAGCAGTACTTC. Its protein product is CASSPLSSYEQYF.

Regarding this clonotype: Because this beta chain is a stray read in a library intended to capture alpha chains, its abundance should not be given much weight. The chain is built from TRBV7-2 and TRBJ2-5, with D maybe TRBD2 (5 bases). The CDR3 loop spans 13 amino acids. V shed 7 bases and J shed 2 bases, with 11 bases lying between them. Germline values: CDR1 SGHTA, CDR2 FQGNSA. CDR3 sequence: CASTSRDQETQYF. CDR3 nucleotides: TGTGCCAGCACCAGCCGGGATCAAGAGACCCAGTACTTC.

On this clonotype itself: Since it is a stray read in a library aimed at alpha chains, this beta chain has a size that is not meaningful. The CDR3 nucleotides are TGCGCCAGCAGCTTAGGACAGGGACTATCCTACGAGCAGTACTTC. Translating gives CASSLGQGLSYEQYF. V usage is TRBV5-1 and J usage is TRBJ2-7, with D perhaps TRBD1 (8 bases). The V and J ends lost 2 bases and 1 base respectively, with 13 bases between them. Germline-derived CDR1 and CDR2 are SGHRS and YFSETQ. This CDR3 is 15 amino acids long.